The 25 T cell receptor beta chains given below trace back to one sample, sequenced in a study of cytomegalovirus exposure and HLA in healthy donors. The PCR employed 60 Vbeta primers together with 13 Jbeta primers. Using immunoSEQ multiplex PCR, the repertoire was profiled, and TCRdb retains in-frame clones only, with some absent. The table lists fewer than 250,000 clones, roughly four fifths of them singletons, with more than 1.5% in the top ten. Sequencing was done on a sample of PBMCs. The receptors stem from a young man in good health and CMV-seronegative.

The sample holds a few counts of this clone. The DNA for the CDR3 is TGCGCCAGCCAAGCGACAGGGACTGAAGCTTTCTTT. This encodes CASQATGTEAFF. V is TRBV5-1 and J is TRBJ1-1; 7 bases are shared with TRBD1. This CDR3 region has 12 residues. Germline lookup yields CDR1 SGHRS and CDR2 YFSETQ. The trim removed 7 bases at V and 5 bases at J, leaving 5 bases unmatched.

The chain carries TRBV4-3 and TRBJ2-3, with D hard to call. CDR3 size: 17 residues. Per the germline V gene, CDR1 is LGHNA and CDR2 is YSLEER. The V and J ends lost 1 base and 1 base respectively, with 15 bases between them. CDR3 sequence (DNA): TGCGCCAGCAGCCAAGTTTTAGCTATCCCGGGCACAGATACGCAGTATTTT. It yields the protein CASSQVLAIPGTDTQYF.

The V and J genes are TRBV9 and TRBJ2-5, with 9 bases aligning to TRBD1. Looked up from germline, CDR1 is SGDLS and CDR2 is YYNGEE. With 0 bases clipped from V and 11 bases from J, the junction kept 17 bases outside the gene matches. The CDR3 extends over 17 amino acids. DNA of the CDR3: TGTGCCAGCAGCGTAGGGCCAGGGACAGGGACACCCTACGGGCAGTACTTC. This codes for CASSVGPGTGTPYGQYF.

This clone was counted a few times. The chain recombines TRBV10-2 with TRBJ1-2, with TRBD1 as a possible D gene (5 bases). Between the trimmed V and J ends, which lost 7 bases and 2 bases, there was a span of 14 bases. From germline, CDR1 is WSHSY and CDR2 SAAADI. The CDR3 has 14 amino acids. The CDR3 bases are TGCGCCAGCAAACCAGGGTCGGTAAACTATGGCTACACCTTC. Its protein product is CASKPGSVNYGYTF.

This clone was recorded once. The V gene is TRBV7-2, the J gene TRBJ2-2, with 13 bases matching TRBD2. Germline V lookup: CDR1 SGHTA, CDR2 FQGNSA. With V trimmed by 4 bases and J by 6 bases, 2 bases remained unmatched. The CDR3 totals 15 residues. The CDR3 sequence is CASSWTSGSAGELFF. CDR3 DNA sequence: TGTGCCAGCAGCTGGACTAGCGGGAGTGCCGGGGAGCTGTTTTTT.

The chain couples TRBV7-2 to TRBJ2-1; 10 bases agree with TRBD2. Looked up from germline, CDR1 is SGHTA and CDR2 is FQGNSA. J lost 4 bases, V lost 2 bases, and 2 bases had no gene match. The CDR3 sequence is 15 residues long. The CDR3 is CASSLTSGAYNEQFF. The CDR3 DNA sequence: TGTGCCAGCAGCTTAACTAGCGGGGCTTACAATGAGCAGTTCTTC.

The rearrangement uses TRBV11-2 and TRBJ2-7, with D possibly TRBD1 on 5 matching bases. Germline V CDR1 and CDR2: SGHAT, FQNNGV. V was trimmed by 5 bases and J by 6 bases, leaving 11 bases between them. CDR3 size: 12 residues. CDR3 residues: CASSPPRGEQYF. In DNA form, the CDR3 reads TGTGCCAGCAGCCCCCCAAGGGGCGAGCAGTACTTC.

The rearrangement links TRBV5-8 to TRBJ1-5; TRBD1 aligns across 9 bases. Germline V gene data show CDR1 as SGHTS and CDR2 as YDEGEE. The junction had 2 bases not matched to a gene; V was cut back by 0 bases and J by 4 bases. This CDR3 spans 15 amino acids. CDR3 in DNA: TGTGCCAGCAGCTTGGGGGACAGGGAGAATCAGCCCCAGCATTTT. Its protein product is CASSLGDRENQPQHF.

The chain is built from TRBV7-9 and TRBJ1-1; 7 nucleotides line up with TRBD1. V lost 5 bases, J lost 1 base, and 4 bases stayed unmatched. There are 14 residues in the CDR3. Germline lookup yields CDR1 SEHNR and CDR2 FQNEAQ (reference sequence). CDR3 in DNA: TGTGCCAGCAGCCGGGGACAGCCGAACACTGAAGCTTTCTTT. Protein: CASSRGQPNTEAFF.

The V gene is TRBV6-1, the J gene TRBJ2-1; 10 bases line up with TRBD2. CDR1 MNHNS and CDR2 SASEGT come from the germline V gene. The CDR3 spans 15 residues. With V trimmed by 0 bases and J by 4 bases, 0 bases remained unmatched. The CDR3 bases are TGTGCCAGCAGTGAAGCTAGCGGGGGGTACAATGAGCAGTTCTTC. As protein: CASSEASGGYNEQFF.

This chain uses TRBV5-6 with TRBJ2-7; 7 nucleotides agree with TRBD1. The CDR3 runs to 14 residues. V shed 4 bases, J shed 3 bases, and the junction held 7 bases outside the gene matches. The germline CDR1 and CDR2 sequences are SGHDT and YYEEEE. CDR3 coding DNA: TGTGCCAGCAGCCACGACAGGGTCAGCTACGAGCAGTACTTC. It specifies CASSHDRVSYEQYF.

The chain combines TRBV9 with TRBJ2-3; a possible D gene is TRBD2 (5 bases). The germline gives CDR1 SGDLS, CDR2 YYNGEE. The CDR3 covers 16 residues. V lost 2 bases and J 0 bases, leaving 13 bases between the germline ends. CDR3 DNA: TGTGCCAGCAGCGTCAGCGGAAAAGCTAGCACAGATACGCAGTATTTT. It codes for CASSVSGKASTDTQYF.

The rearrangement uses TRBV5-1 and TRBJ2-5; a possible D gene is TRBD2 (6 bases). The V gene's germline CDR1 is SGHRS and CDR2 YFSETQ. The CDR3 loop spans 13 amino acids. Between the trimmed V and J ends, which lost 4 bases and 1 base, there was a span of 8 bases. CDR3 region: CASSTGGQETQYF. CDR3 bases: TGCGCCAGCAGCACCGGGGGCCAAGAGACCCAGTACTTC.

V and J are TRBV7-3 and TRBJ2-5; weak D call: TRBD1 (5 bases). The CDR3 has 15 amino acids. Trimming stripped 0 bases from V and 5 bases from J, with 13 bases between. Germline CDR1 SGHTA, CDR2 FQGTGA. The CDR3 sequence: CASSLTAGRYETQYF. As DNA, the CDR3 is TGTGCCAGCAGCTTAACGGCAGGGCGGTACGAGACCCAGTACTTC.

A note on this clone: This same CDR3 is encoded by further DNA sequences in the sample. This chain's CDR3 is CASSLAGGSYEQYF. Here the CDR3 DNA reads TGCGCCAGCAGCTTGGCAGGGGGCTCCTACGAGCAGTACTTC. V usage is TRBV5-1 and J usage is TRBJ2-7, with 7 nucleotides matching TRBD1. V shed 0 bases and J 0 bases; nucleotides not matched to a gene: 0. The V gene's germline CDR1 is SGHRS and CDR2 YFSETQ. The CDR3 has 14 residues.

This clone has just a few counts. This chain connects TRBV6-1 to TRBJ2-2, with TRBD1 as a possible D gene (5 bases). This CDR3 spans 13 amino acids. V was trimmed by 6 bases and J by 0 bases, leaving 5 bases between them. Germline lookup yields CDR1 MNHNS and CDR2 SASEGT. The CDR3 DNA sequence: TGTGCCAGCAGGGACACGAACACCGGGGAGCTGTTTTTT. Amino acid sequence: CASRDTNTGELFF.

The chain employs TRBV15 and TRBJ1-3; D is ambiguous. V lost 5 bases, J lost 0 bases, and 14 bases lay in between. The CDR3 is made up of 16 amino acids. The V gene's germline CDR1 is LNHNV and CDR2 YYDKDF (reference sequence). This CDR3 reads CATSPGSRPSGNTIYF. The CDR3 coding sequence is TGTGCCACCAGCCCGGGAAGTAGGCCCTCTGGAAACACCATATATTTT.

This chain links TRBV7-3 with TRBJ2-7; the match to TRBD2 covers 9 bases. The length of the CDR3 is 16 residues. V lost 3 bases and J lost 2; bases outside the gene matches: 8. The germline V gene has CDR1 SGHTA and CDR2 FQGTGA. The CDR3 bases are TGTGCCAGCAGCTTGGGCGGGAGGGGGGTCCCCTACGAGCAGTACTTC. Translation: CASSLGGRGVPYEQYF.

CDR3 amino acids: CASSRRQAYEQYF. CDR3 coding DNA: TGTGCCAGCAGCAGAAGACAGGCGTACGAGCAGTACTTC. The chain couples TRBV7-6 to TRBJ2-7; TRBD1 is a possible D gene (6 bases). The ends were cut back, 5 bases at V and 4 bases at J, with 12 bases in the middle. This CDR3 has 13 amino acids. Per the germline V gene, CDR1 is SGHVS and CDR2 is FNYEAQ.

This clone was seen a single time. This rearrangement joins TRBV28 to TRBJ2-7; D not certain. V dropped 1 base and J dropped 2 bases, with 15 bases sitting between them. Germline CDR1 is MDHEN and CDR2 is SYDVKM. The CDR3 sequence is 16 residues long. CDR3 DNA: TGTGCCAGCAGTTTATTAACACGGCCGACAACCTACGAGCAGTACTTC. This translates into CASSLLTRPTTYEQYF. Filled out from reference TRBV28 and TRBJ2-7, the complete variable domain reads DVKVTQSSRYLVKRTGEKVFLECVQDMDHENMFWYRQDPGLGLRLIYFSYDVKMKEKGDIPEGYSVSREKKERFSLILESASTNQTSMYLCASSLLTRPTTYEQYFGPGTRLTVT.

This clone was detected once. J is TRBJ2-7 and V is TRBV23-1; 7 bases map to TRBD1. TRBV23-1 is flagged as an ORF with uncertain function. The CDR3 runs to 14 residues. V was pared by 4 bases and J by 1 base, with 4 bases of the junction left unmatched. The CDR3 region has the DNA TGCGCCAGCAGTCGAGAGGACAGGTCCTACGAGCAGTACTTC. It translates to CASSREDRSYEQYF.

For the CDR3, the DNA is TGTGCCAGCAGCCCCCGGGAGCTTGGCGAGCAGTACTTC. This codes for CASSPRELGEQYF. The chain recombines TRBV7-3 with TRBJ2-7, with TRBD2 as a possible D gene (6 bases). The CDR3 runs 13 residues. Between the trimmed V and J ends, which lost 5 bases and 6 bases, there was a span of 14 bases. Germline V lookup: CDR1 SGHTA, CDR2 FQGTGA.

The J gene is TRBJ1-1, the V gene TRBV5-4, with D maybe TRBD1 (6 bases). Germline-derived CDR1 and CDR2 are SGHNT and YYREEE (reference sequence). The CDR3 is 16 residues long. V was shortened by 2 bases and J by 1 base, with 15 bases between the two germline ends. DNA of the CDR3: TGTGCCAGCAGCTTTGGGGATAGGACAGCGAACACTGAAGCTTTCTTT. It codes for CASSFGDRTANTEAFF. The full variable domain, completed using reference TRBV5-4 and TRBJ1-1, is ETGVTQSPTHLIKTRGQQVTLRCSSQSGHNTVSWYQQALGQGPQFIFQYYREEENGRGNFPPRFSGLQFPNYSSELNVNALELDDSALYLCASSFGDRTANTEAFFGQGTRLTVV.

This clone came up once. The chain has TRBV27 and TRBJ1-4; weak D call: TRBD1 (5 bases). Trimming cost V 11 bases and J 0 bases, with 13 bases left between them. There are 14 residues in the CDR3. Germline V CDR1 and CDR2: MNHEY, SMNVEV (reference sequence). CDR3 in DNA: TGTGCCGCAGCCAGGGCAGCAACTAATGAAAAACTGTTTTTT. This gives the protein CAAARAATNEKLFF.

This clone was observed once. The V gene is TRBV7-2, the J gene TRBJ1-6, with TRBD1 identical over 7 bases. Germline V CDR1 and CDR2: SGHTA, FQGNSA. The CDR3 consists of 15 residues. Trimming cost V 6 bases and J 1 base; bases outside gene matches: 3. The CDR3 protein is CASRTGLSYNSPLHF. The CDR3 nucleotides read TGTGCCAGCAGGACAGGGTTGTCCTATAATTCACCCCTCCACTTT.